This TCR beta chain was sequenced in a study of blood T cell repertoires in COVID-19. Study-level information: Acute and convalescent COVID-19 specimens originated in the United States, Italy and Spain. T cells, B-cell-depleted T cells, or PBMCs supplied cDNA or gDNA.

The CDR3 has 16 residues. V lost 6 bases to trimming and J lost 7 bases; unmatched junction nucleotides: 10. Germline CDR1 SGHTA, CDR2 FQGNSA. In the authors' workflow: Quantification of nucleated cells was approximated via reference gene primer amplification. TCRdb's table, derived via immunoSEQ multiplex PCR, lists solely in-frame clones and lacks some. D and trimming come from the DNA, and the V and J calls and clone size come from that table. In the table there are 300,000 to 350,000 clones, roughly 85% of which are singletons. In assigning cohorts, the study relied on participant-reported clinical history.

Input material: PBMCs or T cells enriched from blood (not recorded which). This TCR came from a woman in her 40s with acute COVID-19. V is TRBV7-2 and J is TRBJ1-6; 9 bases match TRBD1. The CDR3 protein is CASRSPGQGRNSPLHF. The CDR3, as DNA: TGTGCCAGCAGATCCCCGGGACAGGGAAGGAATTCACCCCTCCACTTT.